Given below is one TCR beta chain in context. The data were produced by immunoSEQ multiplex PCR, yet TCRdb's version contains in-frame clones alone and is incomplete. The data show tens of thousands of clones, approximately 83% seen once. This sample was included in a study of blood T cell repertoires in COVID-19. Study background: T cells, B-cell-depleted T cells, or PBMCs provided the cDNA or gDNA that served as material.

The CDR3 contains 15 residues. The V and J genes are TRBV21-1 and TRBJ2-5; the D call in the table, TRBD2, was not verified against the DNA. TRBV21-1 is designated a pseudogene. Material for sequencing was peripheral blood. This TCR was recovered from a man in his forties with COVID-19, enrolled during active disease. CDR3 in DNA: TGTGCCAGCACCGGAAGCGGGGGGGGCCAAGAGACCCAGTACTTC. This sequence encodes CASTGSGGGQETQYF.